This T cell receptor beta chain came from a study of blood T cell repertoires in COVID-19. Assay used: immunoSEQ multiplex PCR; TCRdb lists only in-frame clones, some missing. The table shows 78,000 or so clones, with roughly 82% occurring only once. Trimming took 1 base from V and 3 from J; bases not matched to a gene: 2. Looked up from germline, CDR1 is LGHDT and CDR2 is YNNKEL (reference sequence). CDR3 length equals 14 residues. The specimen was peripheral blood. This TCR was recovered from an elderly man with acute or convalescent COVID-19. The V gene is TRBV3-1 (or the pseudogene TRBV3-2), the J gene TRBJ2-7, with 8 bases lining up with TRBD2. CDR3 sequence reads: CASSQAGGFYEQYF. The CDR3 DNA follows: TGTGCCAGCAGCCAAGCGGGGGGGTTCTACGAGCAGTACTTC.